This TCR beta chain came from a study of radiotherapy plus CTLA-4 blockade in lung cancer (dated by TCRdb to about 2018). Notes on the research overall: Among enrolled patients, under 20% had an objective response and 31% reached disease control.

Focal radiation therapy combined with CTLA-4 blockade (ipilimumab) was tested in patients with chemo-refractory metastatic non-small-cell lung cancer. Notes on this clone: No cognate antigen has been identified for it. No qualities accompany the bases; no much larger clone lies one base away.

In the germline V gene, CDR1 corresponds to ENHRY and CDR2 to SYGVKD. From the cysteine up to the phenylalanine, the CDR3 has a length of 12 residues. Left in the record is the CDR3 DNA by itself, 36 bases read in frame from the first base. The junction carries 10 bases between V and J, which are trimmed by 6 bases and 5 bases respectively. Broader findings and caveats from the paper: After treatment with radiotherapy and ipilimumab, TCR clones that originated in tumors expanded in peripheral blood. Increased serum interferon-beta after radiation, together with early dynamic changes in blood T cell clones, were reported to be the strongest predictors of response.

The library came from the immunoSEQ multiplex PCR assay. Not all clones reach the TCRdb copy of this immuneACCESS table, which keeps in-frame sequences only. Checked studies attribute under half of the gap to unresolved V genes and leave the rest unexplained. Within this sample are approximately 60,000 clones, with approximately 75% of them counted one time only. Less than 5.5% of the sample belongs to the ten largest clones. The origin of this receptor is a human donor with non-small cell lung cancer who had a complete response to radiotherapy plus ipilimumab. The sample was peripheral blood, taken from a patient treated with radiotherapy plus ipilimumab. This chain is built from TRBV10-3 and TRBJ2-5; a tentative D match to TRBD1 spans 5 bases. For the CDR3, the sequence is CAIRGQKETQYF. The nucleotides read TGTGCCATCAGGGGGCAGAAGGAGACCCAGTACTTC.